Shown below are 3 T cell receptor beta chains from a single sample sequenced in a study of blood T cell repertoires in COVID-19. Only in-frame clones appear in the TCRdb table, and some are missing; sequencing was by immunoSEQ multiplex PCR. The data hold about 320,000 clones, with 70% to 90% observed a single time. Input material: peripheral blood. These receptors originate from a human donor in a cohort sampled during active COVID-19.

The CDR3 loop is CASSYSGSTDTQYF. CDR3 nucleotides: TGTGCCAGCAGCTACAGCGGGAGCACAGATACGCAGTATTTT. The rearrangement links TRBV5-5 to TRBJ2-3, with D perhaps TRBD2 (6 bases). The CDR3 totals 14 residues. Deletions cut 3 bases from V and 0 bases from J, with 8 bases between. Per the germline V gene, CDR1 is SGHKS and CDR2 is YYEKEE (reference sequence).

The CDR3 protein is CASSLQALGYTF. CDR3 DNA sequence: TGTGCCAGCAGTTTACAGGCTTTGGGCTACACCTTC. The chain recombines TRBV12-3 or TRBV12-4 with TRBJ1-2; D call uncertain. The V end was cut by 2 bases, the J end by 8 bases, with 9 bases between. The CDR3 runs 12 residues.

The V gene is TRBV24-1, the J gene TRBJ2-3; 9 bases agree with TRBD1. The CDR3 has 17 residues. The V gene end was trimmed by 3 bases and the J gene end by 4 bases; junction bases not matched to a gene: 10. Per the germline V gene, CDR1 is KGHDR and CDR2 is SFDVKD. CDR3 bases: TGTGCCACCAGTGATAGGGGAACAGGGGGCAGGGCAGATACGCAGTATTTT. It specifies CATSDRGTGGRADTQYF.